This TCR beta chain came from a study of response to subunit inactivated influenza vaccine. In TCRdb, the RT-PCR reads were re-called with MiXCR into one record per CDR3 protein. The sample lists 650,000 or so distinct CDR3 sequences, 11% to 15% occurring once. The study's findings and limits: It was suggested by the authors that few new T cells are recruited by each seasonal influenza vaccination.

In the case of this clonotype: Its matching antigen is unknown.

CDR3 length: 19 residues. The germline V gene has CDR1 SGHAT and CDR2 FQNNGV. V lost 5 bases to trimming and J lost 10 bases; unmatched junction nucleotides: 22. The clonotype originates from a man aged 50-60 years who received an inactivated influenza vaccine. The rearrangement links TRBV11-2 to TRBJ2-1; TRBD1 agrees at 11 bases. Sequences were derived from PBMCs from blood, sampled around 14 days before vaccination. The CDR3: CASSPRDRGIAGEVFEQFF. CDR3 nucleotides: TGTGCCAGCAGCCCCCGGGACAGGGGGATAGCGGGAGAGGTTTTCGAGCAGTTCTTC.